Included here is one T cell receptor (beta chain) sequence, with context. The source of the sample is a study of identical twins. One entry per CDR3 protein results from TCRdb running MiXCR on the 5' RACE reads. The table shows 350,000 to 400,000 distinct CDR3 sequences, with around 9% occurring only once. CDR3 length: 15 amino acids. The germline gives CDR1 SGHRS, CDR2 YFSETQ. Losses at the gene ends were 2 bases for V and 2 bases for J; bases not matched to a gene: 4. J is TRBJ2-1 and V is TRBV5-1, with 7 nucleotides matching TRBD2. Input material: naive T cells sorted from blood. This receptor was taken from a woman between 50 and 59 years old in good health. CDR3 in DNA: TGCGCCAGCAGCTTCCTAGCGGAGGCCTACAATGAGCAGTTCTTC. Translating it yields CASSFLAEAYNEQFF.